The 21 T cell receptor beta chains given below trace back to one sample, sequenced in a study of cytomegalovirus exposure and HLA in healthy donors. PCR used 60 Vbeta primers and 13 Jbeta primers. Data came from immunoSEQ multiplex PCR; TCRdb stores just in-frame clones and leaves some out. The data contain about 200,000 clones, 82% of them singletons. The sample taken for sequencing was PBMCs. The receptor source for this set is a boy under 10 years old in good health and CMV-seronegative.

This chain links TRBV7-2 with TRBJ2-5; 7 bases agree with TRBD1. The end of the DNA fits TRBJ2-7 better, so the J call may be wrong. This CDR3 contains 14 residues. Germline CDR1 SGHTA, CDR2 FQGNSA. CDR3 in amino acids: CASNTNRDSYEQYF. The CDR3 region has the DNA TGTGCCAGCAACACCAACCGGGACAGCTACGAGCAGTACTTC.

The chain couples TRBV2 to TRBJ2-5; D not resolved. V dropped 4 bases and J dropped 2 bases, with 5 bases sitting between them. Per germline, CDR1 SNHLY and CDR2 FYNNEI. The CDR3 length is 12 residues. CDR3 loop: CASSVVQETQYF. Here the CDR3 DNA reads TGTGCCAGCAGTGTCGTTCAAGAGACCCAGTACTTC.

J is TRBJ1-1 and V is TRBV21-1; the D call of TRBD1 is as the table states it, not checked on the DNA. TRBV21-1 is an annotated pseudogene. The CDR3 is made up of 15 amino acids. The chain's CDR3 is CASTTPKQGDTEAFF. The CDR3 DNA reads TGTGCCAGCACAACCCCAAAACAGGGTGATACTGAAGCTTTCTTT.

The chain recombines TRBV27 with TRBJ1-1; 8 bases fit TRBD1. The CDR3 sequence is 13 residues long. The germline gives CDR1 MNHEY, CDR2 SMNVEV (reference sequence). J lost 4 bases, V lost 6 bases, and 4 bases had no gene match. DNA for the CDR3: TGTGCCAGCAGGCAAACAGGGGGCACTGAAGCTTTCTTT. As protein: CASRQTGGTEAFF.

With regard to this clone: At one boundary the junction diverges from the germline segment, which might be a read error. The chain uses TRBV4-3 and TRBJ2-1; TRBD1 matches at 12 bases. Germline CDR1 is LGHNA and CDR2 is YSLEER. The CDR3 has 16 amino acids. This CDR3 is CASSPGGTGGLNGQFF. CDR3 nucleotides: TGCGCCAGCAGCCCTGGGGGGACAGGGGGCCTCAATGGGCAGTTCTTC.

The chain recombines TRBV6-4 with TRBJ1-5; 8 positions agree with TRBD1. This CDR3 contains 16 residues. Germline CDR1 MRHNA, CDR2 SNTAGT. The V and J ends lost 10 bases and 0 bases, in that order; junction bases with no gene match: 11. Written as DNA, the CDR3 is TGTGCCAATACGACAGGGGACCAATATAGCAATCAGCCCCAGCATTTT. Protein sequence: CANTTGDQYSNQPQHF.

This clone has just one count. The V gene is TRBV6-1, the J gene TRBJ1-6; D is ambiguous. The CDR3 loop spans 18 amino acids. CDR1 is MNHNS and CDR2 is SASEGT in the germline V gene. V shed 3 bases and J shed 0 bases, with 15 bases lying between them. As DNA, the CDR3 is TGTGCCAGCAGTGAGGTCGGTGGGCTTAGCTCCTATAATTCACCCCTCCACTTT. This codes for CASSEVGGLSSYNSPLHF.

The chain recombines TRBV15 with TRBJ1-5; D unresolved. This CDR3 has 15 residues. Per the germline V gene, CDR1 is LNHNV and CDR2 is YYDKDF (reference sequence). V lost 0 bases and J 0 bases, leaving 6 bases between the germline ends. CDR3 in DNA: TGTGCCACCAGCAGAGATCGGAGTAGCAATCAGCCCCAGCATTTT. Protein product: CATSRDRSSNQPQHF.

The chain has TRBV11-3 and TRBJ2-3, with 7 bases identical to TRBD2. This CDR3 comprises 12 residues. V shed 5 bases and J 5 bases; nucleotides not matched to a gene: 1. CDR1 is SGHNT, CDR2 YENEEA, per germline. The CDR3 DNA reads as TGTGCCAGCAGCACGGGGGGAGATACGCAGTATTTT. Translated, it gives CASSTGGDTQYF.

This chain links TRBV10-3 with TRBJ2-1, with 8 positions matching TRBD2. The junction had 9 bases not matched to a gene; V was cut back by 3 bases and J by 2 bases. The germline CDR1 and CDR2 sequences are ENHRY and SYGVKD. The CDR3 length is 17 residues. CDR3 residues: CAISEPRSGGPYNEQFF. The CDR3 DNA follows: TGTGCCATCAGTGAACCCAGAAGCGGGGGCCCCTACAATGAGCAGTTCTTC.

This clone was seen just once. The gene calls are TRBV6-1 and TRBJ1-1; D is perhaps TRBD1 (6 bases). CDR1 MNHNS and CDR2 SASEGT come from the germline V gene. The V end lost 6 bases, the J end lost 1 base, and 15 bases lay between the germline ends. This CDR3 has 15 residues. CDR3 coding DNA: TGTGCCAGCAGGGAAATAGCGACAGGGAACACTGAAGCTTTCTTT. Protein sequence: CASREIATGNTEAFF.

This chain joins TRBV7-2 and TRBJ1-6; D remains unclear. Germline V gene sequence: CDR1 SGHTA, CDR2 FQGNSA. The CDR3 length is 13 residues. Trimming stripped 1 base from V and 8 bases from J, with 6 bases between. Written as DNA, the CDR3 is TGTGCCAGCAGCTTAGGCGGTGATTCACCCCTCCACTTT. It translates to CASSLGGDSPLHF.

The chain combines TRBV19 with TRBJ1-2; D is unclear. The CDR3 length is 11 residues. The germline gives CDR1 LNHDA, CDR2 SQIVND (reference sequence). V lost 4 bases and J 8 bases, leaving 8 bases between the germline ends. CDR3 in amino acids: CASSTGGGYTF. CDR3 DNA: TGTGCCAGTAGTACAGGAGGCGGCTACACCTTC.

The CDR3, as DNA: TGTGCCAGCAGCCAAGACCTGACAGGGCTCGCAGATACGCAGTATTTT. As protein: CASSQDLTGLADTQYF. The rearrangement uses TRBV4-2 and TRBJ2-3, with TRBD1 matching over 7 bases. Germline CDR1 and CDR2: LGHNA and YNFKEQ. V lost 0 bases to trimming and J lost 4 bases; unmatched junction nucleotides: 7. The CDR3 contains 16 residues.

The chain uses TRBV10-3 and TRBJ2-5; 8 nucleotides match TRBD2. The CDR3 is 12 residues long. Germline-derived CDR1 and CDR2 are ENHRY and SYGVKD. Unmatched junction bases numbered 1, after V lost 7 bases and J lost 3 bases. CDR3 nucleotide sequence: TGTGCCATCAAAGCGGGGGAAGAGACCCAGTACTTC. It is translated as CAIKAGEETQYF.

The rearrangement joins TRBV27 to TRBJ2-3; a weak D match, TRBD1 (6 bases). The length of the CDR3 is 14 residues. Between the trimmed V and J ends, which lost 7 bases and 2 bases, there was a span of 13 bases. Germline CDR1 reads MNHEY; CDR2 reads SMNVEV (reference sequence). The CDR3 DNA sequence: TGTGCCAGCACCGTAGGGGACAACACAGATACGCAGTATTTT. This sequence encodes CASTVGDNTDTQYF.

The rearrangement links TRBV2 to TRBJ1-2; D gene ambiguous. Germline assignment: CDR1 SNHLY and CDR2 FYNNEI. The CDR3 totals 16 residues. V lost 7 bases to trimming and J lost 7 bases, with 25 bases between them. CDR3 nucleotide sequence: TGTGCCAGCACCCAGGAAAGCAGTACCCCCCCAGGTGGCTACACCTTC. The encoded protein is CASTQESSTPPGGYTF. The full variable domain, rest sourced from reference TRBV2 and TRBJ1-2, is EPEVTQTPSHQVTQMGQEVILRCVPISNHLYFYWYRQILGQKVEFLVSFYNNEISEKSEIFDDQFSVERPDGSNFTLKIRSTKLEDSAMYFCASTQESSTPPGGYTFGSGTRLTVV.

The V and J genes are TRBV15 and TRBJ2-7, with TRBD1 matching 8 bases. The CDR3 runs 14 residues. CDR1 is LNHNV, CDR2 YYDKDF, per germline (reference sequence). After removal of 3 bases from V and 0 bases from J, the junction contained 1 base not matched to a gene. CDR3 bases: TGTGCCACCAGCAGGGACAGGGCCTCCTACGAGCAGTACTTC. Amino acid sequence: CATSRDRASYEQYF.

The chain uses TRBV5-4 and TRBJ2-3; a weak D match, TRBD2 (6 bases). The CDR3 loop spans 16 amino acids. The germline CDR1 and CDR2 sequences are SGHNT and YYREEE (reference sequence). Between the trimmed V and J ends, which lost 3 bases and 6 bases, there was a span of 20 bases. CDR3 amino acids: CASSSNPLAPRDTQYF. The CDR3 DNA reads TGTGCCAGCAGCTCCAACCCCCTAGCGCCCCGGGATACGCAGTATTTT.

The sample holds one count of this clone. V is TRBV5-4 and J is TRBJ2-1; tentatively, D is TRBD2 (5 bases). Germline values: CDR1 SGHNT, CDR2 YYREEE (reference sequence). The V and J ends lost 1 base and 7 bases respectively, with 9 bases between them. There are 13 residues in the CDR3. The DNA of the CDR3 is TGTGCCAGCAGCTTGTCGGAGCGGAATGAGCAGTTCTTC. This encodes CASSLSERNEQFF.

This clone has only a few counts. The J gene is TRBJ1-1, the V gene TRBV7-2; TRBD1 might be the D (5 bases). The CDR3 loop spans 15 amino acids. Between the trimmed V and J ends, which lost 5 bases and 0 bases, there was a span of 13 bases. Per germline, CDR1 SGHTA and CDR2 FQGNSA. CDR3 bases: TGTGCCAGCAGCCGTATGGCAGGGTTGAACACTGAAGCTTTCTTT. Encoded protein: CASSRMAGLNTEAFF.